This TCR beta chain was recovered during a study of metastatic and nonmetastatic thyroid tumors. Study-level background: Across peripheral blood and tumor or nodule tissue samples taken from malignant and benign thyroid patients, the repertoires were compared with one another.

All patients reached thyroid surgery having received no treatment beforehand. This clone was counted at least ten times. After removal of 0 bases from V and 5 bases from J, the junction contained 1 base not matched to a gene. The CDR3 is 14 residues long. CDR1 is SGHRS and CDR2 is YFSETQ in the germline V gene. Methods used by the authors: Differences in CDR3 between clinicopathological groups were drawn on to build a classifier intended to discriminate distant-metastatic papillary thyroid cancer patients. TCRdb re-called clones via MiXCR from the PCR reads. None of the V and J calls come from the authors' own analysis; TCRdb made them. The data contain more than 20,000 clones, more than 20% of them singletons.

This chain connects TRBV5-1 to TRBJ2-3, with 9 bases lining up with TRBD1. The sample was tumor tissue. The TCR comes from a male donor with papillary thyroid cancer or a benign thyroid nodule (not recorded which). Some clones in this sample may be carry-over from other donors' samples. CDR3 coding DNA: TGCGCCAGCAGCTTGGGACAGGGGGGAGATACGCAGTATTTT. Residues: CASSLGQGGDTQYF.